Given below is one T cell receptor (beta chain) in context. These data are taken from a study of T cell responses to AZD1222 COVID-19 vaccine. Method: immunoSEQ multiplex PCR; TCRdb's copy keeps in-frame clones and lacks some. The table shows over 75,000 clones, with roughly 87% occurring only once. The length of the CDR3 is 16 residues. The germline V gene has CDR1 SGHVS and CDR2 FQNEAQ. The germline V and J ends were trimmed by 5 bases and 8 bases, with 24 bases remaining between them. Source: peripheral blood, taken 28 days after the second AZD1222 dose. V and J are TRBV7-8 and TRBJ1-2; unclear D gene. This TCR derives from an adult who received the AZD1222 COVID-19 vaccine. The CDR3 here is CASSPTVVIYGGGYTF. In DNA, the CDR3 is TGTGCCAGCAGCCCTACCGTCGTAATCTATGGAGGCGGCTACACCTTC.